This T cell receptor (beta chain) originates from a study of OX40 agonist ivuxolimab in advanced cancers. This clone appeared a single time. Germline CDR1 is SQVTM and CDR2 is ANQGSEA. There are 12 residues in the CDR3. J lost 9 bases, V lost 5 bases, and 6 bases had no gene match. Sequencing used immunoSEQ multiplex PCR; TCRdb keeps in-frame clones, though not all of them. The table lists about 69,000 clones, roughly 90% of them singletons. This TCR was sampled from an adult with an advanced solid tumor such as melanoma, head and neck, liver or kidney cancer. The sequences come from CD4+ or CD8+ T cells sorted from blood, collected in a trial of the OX40 agonist ivuxolimab. The genes are TRBV29-1 and TRBJ2-5; 10 bases fit TRBD2. The CDR3, as DNA: TGCAGCGTTACTAGCGGGGTGCTGGCCCAGTACTTC. As protein: CSVTSGVLAQYF.